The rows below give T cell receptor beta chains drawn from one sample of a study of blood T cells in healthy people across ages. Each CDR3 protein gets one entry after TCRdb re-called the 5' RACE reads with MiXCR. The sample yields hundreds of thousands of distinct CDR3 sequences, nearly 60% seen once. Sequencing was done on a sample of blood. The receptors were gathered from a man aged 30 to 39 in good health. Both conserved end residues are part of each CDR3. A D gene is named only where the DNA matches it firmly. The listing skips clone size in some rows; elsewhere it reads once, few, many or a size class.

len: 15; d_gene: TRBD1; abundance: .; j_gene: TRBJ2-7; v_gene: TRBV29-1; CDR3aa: CSVVLGTGSSYEQYF; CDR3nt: TGCAGCGTTGTGCTTGGGACAGGGAGCTCCTACGAGCAGTACTTC
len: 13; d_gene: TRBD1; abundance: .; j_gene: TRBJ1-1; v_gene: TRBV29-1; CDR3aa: CSVLNRGNTEAFF; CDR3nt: TGCAGCGTCCTAAACAGGGGGAACACTGAAGCTTTCTTT
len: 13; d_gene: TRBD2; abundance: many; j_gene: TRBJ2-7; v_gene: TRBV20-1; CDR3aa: CSATGLAGYEQYF; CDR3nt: TGCAGTGCGACCGGACTAGCGGGCTACGAGCAGTACTTC
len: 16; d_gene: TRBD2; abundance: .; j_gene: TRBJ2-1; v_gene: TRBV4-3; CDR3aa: CASSQQTSGTYNEQFF; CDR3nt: TGCGCCAGCAGCCAGCAGACTAGCGGGACGTACAATGAGCAGTTCTTC
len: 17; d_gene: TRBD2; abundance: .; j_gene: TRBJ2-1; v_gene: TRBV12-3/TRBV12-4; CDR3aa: CASRNQITSGSGNEQFF; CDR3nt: TGTGCCAGCAGAAACCAAATTACTAGCGGGAGTGGTAATGAGCAGTTCTTC
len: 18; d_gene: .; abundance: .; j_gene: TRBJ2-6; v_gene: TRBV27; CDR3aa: CASSFYRVPSSGANVLTF; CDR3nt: TGTGCCAGCAGTTTTTACAGGGTCCCAAGCTCTGGGGCCAACGTCCTGACTTTC
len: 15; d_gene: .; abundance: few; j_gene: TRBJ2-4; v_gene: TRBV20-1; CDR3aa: CSARQLGETKNIQYF; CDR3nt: TGCAGTGCTAGACAACTGGGAGAAACCAAAAACATTCAGTACTTC
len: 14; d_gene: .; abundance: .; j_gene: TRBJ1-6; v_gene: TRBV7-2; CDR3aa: CASRNRQNNSPLHF; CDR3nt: TGTGCCAGCAGGAACCGACAGAATAATTCACCCCTCCACTTT
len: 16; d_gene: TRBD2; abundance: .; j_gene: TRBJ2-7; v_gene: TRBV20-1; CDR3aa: CSARVKRGREGYEQYF; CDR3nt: TGCAGTGCTAGAGTAAAAAGAGGGCGGGAGGGATACGAGCAGTACTTC
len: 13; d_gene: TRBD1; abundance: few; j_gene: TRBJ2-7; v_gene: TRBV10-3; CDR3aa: CAITPGQGNEQYF; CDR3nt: TGTGCCATCACCCCGGGACAGGGAAACGAGCAGTACTTC
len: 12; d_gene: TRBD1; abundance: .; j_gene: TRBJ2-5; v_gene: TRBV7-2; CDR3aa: CASRDRGGTQYF; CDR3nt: TGTGCCAGCCGGGACAGGGGCGGGACCCAGTACTTC